A single sample gave rise to the 2 T cell receptor beta chains below, sequenced in a study of blood T cell repertoires in COVID-19. The repertoire was sequenced with immunoSEQ multiplex PCR; TCRdb's copy has only in-frame clones and lacks some. This sample carries fewer than 250,000 clones, approximately 88% of them seen once, and the ten largest clones take under 7%. Material: peripheral blood. These receptors were taken from a man aged 55 to 70 who had recovered from COVID-19.

The J gene is TRBJ1-1, the V gene TRBV5-1; 9 bases agree with TRBD1. The CDR3 has 15 residues. V lost 4 bases, J lost 5 bases, and 9 bases stayed unmatched. The germline V gene encodes CDR1 SGHRS and CDR2 YFSETQ. The CDR3 sequence is CASSEDRGRGTEAFF. The CDR3 bases are TGCGCCAGCAGCGAGGACAGGGGACGGGGGACTGAAGCTTTCTTT. The full variable domain, its missing parts supplied by reference TRBV5-1 and TRBJ1-1, is KAGVTQTPRYLIKTRGQQVTLSCSPISGHRSVSWYQQTPGQGLQFLFEYFSETQRNKGNFPGRFSGRQFSNSRSEMNVSTLELGDSALYLCASSEDRGRGTEAFFGQGTRLTVV.

V is TRBV10-3 and J is TRBJ2-5; 10 nucleotides agree with TRBD1. Germline V gene sequence: CDR1 ENHRY, CDR2 SYGVKD. V lost 6 bases and J lost 2; bases outside the gene matches: 3. This CDR3 contains 14 residues. CDR3 region: CAIRGTGVQETQYF. CDR3 bases: TGTGCCATCAGAGGGACAGGGGTGCAAGAGACCCAGTACTTC.